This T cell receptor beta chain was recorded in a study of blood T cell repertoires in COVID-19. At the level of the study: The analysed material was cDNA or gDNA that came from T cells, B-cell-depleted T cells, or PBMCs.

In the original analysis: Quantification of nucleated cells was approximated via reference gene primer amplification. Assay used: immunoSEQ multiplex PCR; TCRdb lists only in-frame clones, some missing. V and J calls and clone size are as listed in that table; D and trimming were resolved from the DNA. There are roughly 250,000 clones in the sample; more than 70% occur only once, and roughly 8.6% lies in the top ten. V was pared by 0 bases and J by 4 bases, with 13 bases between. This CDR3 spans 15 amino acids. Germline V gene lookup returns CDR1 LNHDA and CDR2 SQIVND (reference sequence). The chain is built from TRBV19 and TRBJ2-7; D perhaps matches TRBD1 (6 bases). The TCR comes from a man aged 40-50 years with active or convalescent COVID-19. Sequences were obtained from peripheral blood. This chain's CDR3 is CASSIENRVGYEQYF. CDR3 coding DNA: TGTGCCAGTAGTATAGAGAACAGGGTTGGTTACGAGCAGTACTTC. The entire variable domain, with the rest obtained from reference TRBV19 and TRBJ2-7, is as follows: DGGITQSPKYLFRKEGQNVTLSCEQNLNHDAMYWYRQDPGQGLRLIYYSQIVNDFQKGDIAEGYSVSREKKESFPLTVTSAQKNPTAFYLCASSIENRVGYEQYFGPGTRLTVT.